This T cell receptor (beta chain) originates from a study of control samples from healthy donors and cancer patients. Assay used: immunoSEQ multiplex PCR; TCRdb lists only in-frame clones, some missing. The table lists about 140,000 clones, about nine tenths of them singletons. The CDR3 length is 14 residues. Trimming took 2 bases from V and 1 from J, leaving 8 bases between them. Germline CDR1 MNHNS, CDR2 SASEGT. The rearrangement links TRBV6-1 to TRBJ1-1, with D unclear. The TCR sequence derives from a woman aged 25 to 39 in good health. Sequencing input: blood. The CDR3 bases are TGTGCCAGCAGTGAACTACTGTGGAACACTGAAGCTTTCTTT. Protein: CASSELLWNTEAFF.